The 18 T cell receptor beta chains below were found in one sample sequenced in a study of T cell responses to AZD1222 COVID-19 vaccine. Here immunoSEQ multiplex PCR was the method, and the copy in TCRdb shows in-frame clones only, minus some. The sample includes 80,000 to 100,000 clones, around 84% of them seen just once. Sequenced here: peripheral blood, sampled 28 days after the second AZD1222 dose. The receptors stem from an adult who received the AZD1222 COVID-19 vaccine.

Only a few counts were recorded for this clone. This chain uses TRBV5-1 with TRBJ1-2, with D unresolved. CDR1 and CDR2 from the germline V gene are SGHRS and YFSETQ. The CDR3 is made up of 16 amino acids. The ends were cut back, 0 bases at V and 2 bases at J, with 14 bases in the middle. The CDR3 loop is CASSLDYKAGNYGYTF. The DNA of the CDR3 is TGCGCCAGCAGCTTGGACTATAAGGCAGGAAACTATGGCTACACCTTC.

V usage is TRBV28 and J usage is TRBJ2-7; TRBD1 matches 8 bases. Germline values: CDR1 MDHEN, CDR2 SYDVKM. The trim removed 7 bases at V and 3 bases at J, leaving 5 bases unmatched. CDR3 length: 13 amino acids. CDR3 loop: CASTQGQGYEQYF. For the CDR3, the DNA is TGTGCCAGCACCCAAGGACAGGGCTACGAGCAGTACTTC.

In nucleotides, the CDR3 is TGTGCCTGGAGTGTACGAGGGGCTAGTTCACCCCTCCACTTT. This gives the protein CAWSVRGASSPLHF. The chain uses TRBV30 and TRBJ1-6; possible D gene TRBD1, 5 bases. The germline V gene encodes CDR1 GTSNPN and CDR2 SVGIG (reference sequence). The CDR3 is 14 residues long. Between the trimmed V and J ends, which lost 0 bases and 9 bases, there was a span of 12 bases.

The chain links TRBV6-2 or TRBV6-3 to TRBJ2-7; 7 bases are a match to TRBD1. The CDR3 is made up of 15 amino acids. The V and J ends lost 2 bases and 7 bases, in that order; junction bases with no gene match: 11. From germline, CDR1 is MNHEY and CDR2 SVGEGT. The CDR3 DNA is TGTGCCAGCAGTTACGAGGGAACAGGGGCCGGAGAGCAGTACTTC. Translation: CASSYEGTGAGEQYF.

This chain uses TRBV25-1 with TRBJ1-5, with unresolved D. The V end was cut by 0 bases, the J end by 1 base, with 4 bases between. Germline CDR1 reads MGHDK; CDR2 reads SYGVNS. The length of the CDR3 is 14 residues. The CDR3, as DNA: TGTGCCAGCAGTGAATATCAAAGCAATCAGCCCCAGCATTTT. This sequence encodes CASSEYQSNQPQHF.

V is TRBV6-5 and J is TRBJ1-6; D gene uncertain. CDR3 length: 15 amino acids. Trimming cost V 6 bases and J 8 bases, with 17 bases left between them. Germline V lookup: CDR1 MNHEY, CDR2 SVGAGI. In DNA form, the CDR3 reads TGTGCCAGCAGCCTTAGGACCCTATCGGATTCACCCCTCCACTTT. Its protein is CASSLRTLSDSPLHF.

This clone was counted a single time. This chain links TRBV28 with TRBJ2-3, with D maybe TRBD1 (6 bases). Per the germline V gene, CDR1 is MDHEN and CDR2 is SYDVKM. V was cut by 7 bases and J by 3 bases, with 14 bases left in between. The CDR3 covers 14 residues. In DNA, the CDR3 is TGTGCCAGCACCCGGGCAGGGGCGACAGATACGCAGTATTTT. Its translation: CASTRAGATDTQYF.

The CDR3 region has the DNA TGTGCCATCAGCGTAGCGGGGGGGCTCATAGATACGCAGTATTTT. It codes for CAISVAGGLIDTQYF. This rearrangement joins TRBV10-3 to TRBJ2-3; 11 bases agree with TRBD2. This CDR3 spans 15 amino acids. The V segment lost 6 bases and the J segment 5 bases; nucleotides outside the gene matches: 7. The germline V gene has CDR1 ENHRY and CDR2 SYGVKD.

Regarding this clone: Other DNA sequences in this specimen translate into the identical CDR3. The CDR3 bases are TGTGCCAGCAGTTTAAGGGGACTGGGCACCGGGGAGCTGTTTTTT. Protein sequence: CASSLRGLGTGELFF. The genes are TRBV28 and TRBJ2-2; a possible D gene is TRBD2 (6 bases). V was clipped by 2 bases and J by 4 bases, with 11 bases between them. Per the germline V gene, CDR1 is MDHEN and CDR2 is SYDVKM. The CDR3 runs to 15 residues.

The chain carries TRBV6-5 and TRBJ2-1; D gene unclear. Germline values: CDR1 MNHEY, CDR2 SVGAGI. The V end was cut by 7 bases, the J end by 0 bases, with 10 bases between. This CDR3 comprises 14 residues. Written as DNA, the CDR3 is TGTGCCAGCATGACGACGGACTCCTACAATGAGCAGTTCTTC. Translated: CASMTTDSYNEQFF.

V is TRBV30 and J is TRBJ2-7; 7 positions agree with TRBD2. The V gene end was trimmed by 3 bases and the J gene end by 0 bases; junction bases not matched to a gene: 5. Looked up from germline, CDR1 is GTSNPN and CDR2 is SVGIG (reference sequence). This CDR3 contains 14 residues. This CDR3 is CAWSIAGSSYEQYF. In DNA, the CDR3 is TGTGCCTGGAGCATAGCGGGCAGCTCCTACGAGCAGTACTTC.

The sample holds one count of this clone. CDR3: CASSLSVGGDYNSPLHF. The CDR3 DNA reads as TGTGCCAGCAGTTTATCTGTCGGGGGCGACTATAATTCACCCCTCCACTTT. The chain employs TRBV28 and TRBJ1-6, with TRBD1 as a possible D gene (6 bases). Trimming stripped 1 base from V and 3 bases from J, with 13 bases between. The CDR3 contains 17 residues. Germline V lookup: CDR1 MDHEN, CDR2 SYDVKM.

This chain links TRBV18 with TRBJ1-3; the D gene is possibly TRBD1 (5 bases). The germline V gene encodes CDR1 KGHSH and CDR2 LQKENI. Deletions cut 4 bases from V and 0 bases from J, with 19 bases between. This CDR3 spans 18 amino acids. Written as DNA, the CDR3 is TGTGCCAGCTCACTCTGGGACTCCACAGAGGGCTCTGGAAACACCATATATTTT. Its protein product is CASSLWDSTEGSGNTIYF.

This clone was recorded once. The genes are TRBV7-3 and TRBJ1-1; possibly TRBD1 for D (5 bases). The germline V gene encodes CDR1 SGHTA and CDR2 FQGTGA. The CDR3 runs 12 residues. The V end lost 5 bases, the J end lost 2 bases, and 6 bases lay between the germline ends. In DNA form, the CDR3 reads TGTGCCAGCAGCACAGGAAACACTGAAGCTTTCTTT. Protein sequence: CASSTGNTEAFF.

The V gene is TRBV5-4, the J gene TRBJ1-1; D gene ambiguous. V lost 0 bases to trimming and J lost 5 bases, with 8 bases between them. In germline, CDR1 is SGHNT, CDR2 YYREEE (reference sequence). This CDR3 is built from 13 residues. The CDR3 DNA is TGTGCCAGCAGCTTGGCCTTGGTGACTGAAGCTTTCTTT. It translates to CASSLALVTEAFF.

The chain combines TRBV6-5 with TRBJ2-5; unclear D gene. Trimming took off 6 bases at V and 2 bases at J, with 16 bases between the two ends. The CDR3 is 15 amino acids. Germline assignment: CDR1 MNHEY and CDR2 SVGAGI. CDR3 sequence (DNA): TGTGCCAGCAGCCGAAACCCCCCCCCACAAGAGACCCAGTACTTC. Protein sequence: CASSRNPPPQETQYF.

This chain joins TRBV7-3 and TRBJ2-2; D unclear. From germline, CDR1 is SGHTA and CDR2 FQGTGA. The V gene lost 3 bases and the J gene lost 3 bases, with 5 bases spanning the gap. This CDR3 is 13 amino acids long. The CDR3 reads CASSLSYTGELFF. The DNA for the CDR3 is TGTGCCAGCAGCTTGTCGTACACCGGGGAGCTGTTTTTT.

The chain employs TRBV7-2 and TRBJ1-2; unclear D gene. The CDR3 contains 13 residues. V was shortened by 1 base and J by 6 bases, with 9 bases between the two germline ends. The germline V gene encodes CDR1 SGHTA and CDR2 FQGNSA. Written as DNA, the CDR3 is TGTGCCAGCAGCTTAGAAGGAGGGCATGGCTACACCTTC. Translating it yields CASSLEGGHGYTF.